Described below is a single T cell receptor (beta chain) sequence and its context. This sample was taken from a study of blood T cells in healthy people across ages. The authors ran a second PCR of roughly 6 to 11 cycles using a sample-barcoded 5' primer and a J-beta primer mix. The template-switch adaptor was a 5' adaptor with 12 random nucleotides. It tagged each cDNA molecule. MiXCR, applied by TCRdb to the 5' RACE reads, yields one record per CDR3 protein. Of hundreds of thousands of distinct CDR3 sequences in the sample, 45% to 50% were seen once. This CDR3 contains 13 residues. Trimming left V 6 bases short and J 5 bases short, with 14 bases between. Germline values: CDR1 SGHRS, CDR2 YFSETQ.

The sequence derives from a woman aged 60-75 years in good health. The specimen sequenced was blood. The gene calls are TRBV5-1 and TRBJ2-5; D not certain. The CDR3 DNA reads TGCGCCAGCACCGTGGGTAGCATGGAGACCCAGTACTTC. Protein: CASTVGSMETQYF.